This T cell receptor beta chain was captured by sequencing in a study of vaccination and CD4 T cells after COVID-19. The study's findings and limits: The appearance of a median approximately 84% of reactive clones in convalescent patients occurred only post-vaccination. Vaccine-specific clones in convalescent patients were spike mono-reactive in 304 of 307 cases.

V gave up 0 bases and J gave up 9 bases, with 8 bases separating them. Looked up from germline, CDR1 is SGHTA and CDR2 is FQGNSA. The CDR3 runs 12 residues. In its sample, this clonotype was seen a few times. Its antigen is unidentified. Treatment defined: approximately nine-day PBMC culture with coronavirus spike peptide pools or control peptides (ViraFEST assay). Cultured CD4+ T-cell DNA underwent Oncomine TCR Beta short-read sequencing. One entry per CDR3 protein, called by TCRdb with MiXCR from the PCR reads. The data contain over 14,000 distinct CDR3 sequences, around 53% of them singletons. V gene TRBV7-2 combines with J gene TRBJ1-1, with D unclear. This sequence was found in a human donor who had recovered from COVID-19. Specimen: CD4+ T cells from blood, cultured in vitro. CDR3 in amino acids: CASSLAGWQAFF. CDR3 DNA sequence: TGTGCCAGCAGCTTAGCTGGTTGGCAAGCTTTCTTT. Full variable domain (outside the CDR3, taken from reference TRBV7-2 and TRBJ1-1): GAGVSQSPSNKVTEKGKDVELRCDPISGHTALYWYRQSLGQGLEFLIYFQGNSAPDKSGLPSDRFSAERTGGSVSTLTIQRTQQEDSAVYLCASSLAGWQAFFGQGTRLTVV.